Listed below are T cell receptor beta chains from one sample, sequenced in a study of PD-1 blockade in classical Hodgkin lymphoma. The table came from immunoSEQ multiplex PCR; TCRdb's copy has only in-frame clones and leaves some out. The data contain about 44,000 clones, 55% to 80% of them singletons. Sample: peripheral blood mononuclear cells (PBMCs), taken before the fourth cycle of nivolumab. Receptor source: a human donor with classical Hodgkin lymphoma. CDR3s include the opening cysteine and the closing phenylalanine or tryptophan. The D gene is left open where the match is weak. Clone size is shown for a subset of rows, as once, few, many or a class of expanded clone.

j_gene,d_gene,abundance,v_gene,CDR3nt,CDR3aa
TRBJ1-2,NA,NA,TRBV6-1,TGTGCCAGCAGTGTAGAAGAGGCCTATGGCTACACCTTC,CASSVEEAYGYTF
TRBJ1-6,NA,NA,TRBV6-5,TGTGCCAGCAAAGATTCCCAGCGTACTAATTCACCCCTCCACTTT,CASKDSQRTNSPLHF
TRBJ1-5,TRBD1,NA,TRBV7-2,TGTGCCAGCAGCCGACAGGGGGTGAACGGACAGCCCCAGCATTTT,CASSRQGVNGQPQHF
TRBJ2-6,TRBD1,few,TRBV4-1,TGCGCCAGCAGCCAAGATAGGACAGGGGGTACCAACGTCCTGACTTTC,CASSQDRTGGTNVLTF
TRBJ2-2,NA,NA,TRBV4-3,TGCGCCAGCAGCCCGGGGCAGGTGCGCACCGGGGAGCTGTTTTTT,CASSPGQVRTGELFF
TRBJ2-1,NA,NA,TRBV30,TGTGCCTGGAGTCCCGACAGCTACAATGAGCAGTTCTTC,CAWSPDSYNEQFF
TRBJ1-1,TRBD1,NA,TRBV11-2,TGTGCCAGCACCCCTACTCGGACAGGGAACACTGAAGCTTTCTTT,CASTPTRTGNTEAFF
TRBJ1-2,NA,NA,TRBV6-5,TGTGCCAGCAGCTCCGGGTCGCTCTATGGCTACACCTTC,CASSSGSLYGYTF
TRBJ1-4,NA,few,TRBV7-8,TGTGCCAGCAGCTTAGCGGGGGGAACAACTAATGAAAAACTGTTTTTT,CASSLAGGTTNEKLFF
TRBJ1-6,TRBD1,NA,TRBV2,TGTGCCAGCACAAGGACAGGGAACTCACCCCTCCACTTT,CASTRTGNSPLHF
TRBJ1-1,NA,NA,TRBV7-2,TGTGCCAGCAGCTTATGGGGGGGGAACACTGAAGCTTTCTTT,CASSLWGGNTEAFF
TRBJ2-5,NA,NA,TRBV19,TGTGCCAGTTCCAGGGCGTATGGAGAGACCCAGTACTTC,CASSRAYGETQYF